The source of this T cell receptor (beta chain) is a study of beta chain features in type 1 diabetes. On this clone: The antigen remains unidentified.

Trimming cost V 2 bases and J 1 base; bases outside gene matches: 3. CDR1 is MDHEN, CDR2 SYDVKM, per germline. CDR3 size: 15 residues. Findings and limits, study-wide: Over-representation of high TCR-expressing cells was a possible consequence of cDNA sequencing. Moderately but significantly shorter TCRB CDR3s were found in Type 1 diabetes patients in all four CD4+ subsets.

Sorted CD4+ subsets: naive, central memory, regulatory, stem cell-like memory (CD45RO/CCR7/CD25/CD127/CD95/CD27 panel). Sequenced material consisted of expressed TCRB transcripts (all of the isolated RNA was reverse transcribed). Naive, central memory and regulatory T cell samples averaged about 3.57 million reads. Only in-frame clones appear in the TCRdb table, and some are missing; sequencing was by immunoSEQ multiplex PCR. The table lists under 250,000 clones, 25% to 35% of them singletons. The sequencing input was central memory CD4+ T cells from blood. The V gene is TRBV28, the J gene TRBJ2-7; TRBD2 matches 9 bases. The clonotype was recovered from a man aged 25-40 years in good health. CDR3: CASSLNLAGSYEQYF. The CDR3 coding sequence is TGTGCCAGCAGTTTAAACCTAGCGGGATCCTACGAGCAGTACTTC.